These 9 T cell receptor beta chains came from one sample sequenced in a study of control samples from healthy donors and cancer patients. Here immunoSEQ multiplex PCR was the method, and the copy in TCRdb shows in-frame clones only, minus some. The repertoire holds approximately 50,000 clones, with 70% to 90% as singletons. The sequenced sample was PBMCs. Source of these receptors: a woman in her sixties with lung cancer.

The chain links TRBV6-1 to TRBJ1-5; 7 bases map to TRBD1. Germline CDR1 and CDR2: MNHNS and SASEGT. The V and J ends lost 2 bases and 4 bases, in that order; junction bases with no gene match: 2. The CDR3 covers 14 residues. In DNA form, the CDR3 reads TGTGCCAGCAGTGAATTACAGGGGAATCAGCCCCAGCATTTT. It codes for CASSELQGNQPQHF.

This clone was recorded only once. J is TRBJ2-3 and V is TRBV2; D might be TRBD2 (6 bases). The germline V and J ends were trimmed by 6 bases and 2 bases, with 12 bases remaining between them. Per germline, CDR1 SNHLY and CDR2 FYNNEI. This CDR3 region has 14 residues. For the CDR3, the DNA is TGTGCCAGCAGGCTGGGGGGTCCCACAGATACGCAGTATTTT. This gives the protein CASRLGGPTDTQYF.

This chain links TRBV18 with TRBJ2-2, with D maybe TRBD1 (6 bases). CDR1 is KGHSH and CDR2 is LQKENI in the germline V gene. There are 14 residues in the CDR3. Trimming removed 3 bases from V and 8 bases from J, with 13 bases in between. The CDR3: CASSPNTGSGELFF. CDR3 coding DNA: TGTGCCAGCTCACCCAACACAGGGTCAGGGGAGCTGTTTTTT.

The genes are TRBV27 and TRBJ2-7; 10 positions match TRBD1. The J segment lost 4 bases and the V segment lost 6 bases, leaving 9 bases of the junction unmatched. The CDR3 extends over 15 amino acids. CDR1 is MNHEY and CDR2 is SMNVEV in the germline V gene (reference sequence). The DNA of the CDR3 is TGTGCCAGCAGGAAATCGACAGGGGGCACATACGAGCAGTACTTC. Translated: CASRKSTGGTYEQYF.

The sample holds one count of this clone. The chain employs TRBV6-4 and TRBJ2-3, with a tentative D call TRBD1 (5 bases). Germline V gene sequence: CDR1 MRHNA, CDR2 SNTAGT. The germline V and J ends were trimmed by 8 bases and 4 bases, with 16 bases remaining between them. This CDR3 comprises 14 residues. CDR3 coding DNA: TGTGCCAGCTCGGACACCAGCATCGCAGATACGCAGTATTTT. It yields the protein CASSDTSIADTQYF.

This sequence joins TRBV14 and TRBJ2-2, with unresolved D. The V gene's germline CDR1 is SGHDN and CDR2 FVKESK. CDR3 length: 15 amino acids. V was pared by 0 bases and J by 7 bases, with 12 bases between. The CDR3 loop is CASSQELATLGELFF. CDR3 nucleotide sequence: TGTGCCAGCAGCCAAGAACTTGCGACCCTCGGGGAGCTGTTTTTT.

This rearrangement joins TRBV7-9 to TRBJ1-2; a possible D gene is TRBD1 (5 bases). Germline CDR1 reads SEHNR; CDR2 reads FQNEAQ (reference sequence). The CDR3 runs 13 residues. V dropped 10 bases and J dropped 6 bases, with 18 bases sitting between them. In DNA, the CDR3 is TGTGCCATTTCAAGAACAGGTCGTGATGGCTACACCTTC. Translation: CAISRTGRDGYTF. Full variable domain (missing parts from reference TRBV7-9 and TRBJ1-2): DTGVSQNPRHKITKRGQNVTFRCDPISEHNRLYWYRQTLGQGPEFLTYFQNEAQLEKSRLLSDRFSAERPKGSFSTLEIQRTEQGDSAMYLCAISRTGRDGYTFGSGTRLTVV.

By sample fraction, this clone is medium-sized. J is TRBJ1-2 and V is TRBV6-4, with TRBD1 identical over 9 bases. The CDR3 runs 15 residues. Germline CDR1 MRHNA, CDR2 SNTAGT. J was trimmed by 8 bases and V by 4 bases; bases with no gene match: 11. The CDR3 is CASSATPGTGNGYTF. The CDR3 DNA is TGTGCCAGCAGTGCCACCCCCGGGACAGGGAACGGCTACACCTTC.

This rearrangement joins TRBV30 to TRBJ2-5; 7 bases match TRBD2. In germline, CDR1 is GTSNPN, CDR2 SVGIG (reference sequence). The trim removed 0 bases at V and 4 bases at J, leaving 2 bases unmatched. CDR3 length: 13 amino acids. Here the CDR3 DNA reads TGTGCCTGGAGTGTAGGCGGGGGAGAGACCCAGTACTTC. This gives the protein CAWSVGGGETQYF.